This record covers a single T cell receptor beta chain. Antigen specificity is unknown. The sample is drawn from a study of siplizumab effects on memory and regulatory T cells. CDR1 and CDR2 (germline): KGHSH, LQKENI. The CDR3 has 16 residues. V lost 2 bases and J lost 5; bases outside the gene matches: 6. Study-level points and caveats: Under siplizumab, alloreactive sequences traced to unstimulated CD4+ memory cells were significantly reduced. The majority of clones, roughly 80-95% of proliferating CD4+ or CD8+ clones, lacked an assignable naive or memory phenotype. In unstimulated cells, naive T cells appeared more diverse than memory T cells and seemed major alloresponse contributors. Under siplizumab, an average around 69% of mappable alloreactive CD4+ clones were Treg-derived, compared with 25% to 30% in controls.

Sequencing was performed with immunoSEQ multiplex PCR; in TCRdb, only in-frame clones are kept and a portion is missing. The table includes over 100,000 clones, 92% detected once. Sequenced: CD4+ T cells sorted from blood. The gene calls are TRBV18 and TRBJ2-2; TRBD1 matches 9 bases. The sequence came from a human donor in good health. The CDR3 here is CASSPISGQGTGELFF. The CDR3 DNA follows: TGTGCCAGCTCACCAATTTCGGGACAGGGTACCGGGGAGCTGTTTTTT.